Sequencing of this T cell receptor (beta chain) was carried out in a study of blood T cell repertoires in COVID-19. About the research overall: Acute and convalescent COVID-19 specimens originated in the United States, Italy and Spain. Sources were T cells, B-cell-depleted T cells, or PBMCs; the material itself was cDNA or gDNA.

Seattle-derived patients entered the study during active infection and were followed longitudinally. Original analysis: Reference gene primers were amplified, and this amplification served to estimate nucleated cell counts. Some clones are missing from TCRdb's copy, which holds only in-frame ones; the method was immunoSEQ multiplex PCR. From that table come the V and J calls and clone size; the DNA was used to work out D and trimming. The sample comprises about 300,000 clones, roughly 89% of which are singletons, and approximately 2% rests with the top ten. V gave up 0 bases and J gave up 3 bases, with 12 bases separating them. The germline V gene encodes CDR1 LGHNA and CDR2 YSLEER. The CDR3 has 16 amino acids.

Sequencing used peripheral blood. The rearrangement uses TRBV4-3 and TRBJ2-1; D is perhaps TRBD2 (6 bases). The receptor's source is a woman in her 30s with COVID-19, enrolled during active disease. CDR3 in DNA: TGCGCCAGCAGCCAAGAGGCCGGGGGTAGCTACAATGAGCAGTTCTTC. Its translation: CASSQEAGGSYNEQFF.